This TCR beta chain was obtained from a study of identical twins. Study observations and caveats: Cord blood beta clonotypes present at high abundance carried fewer insertions; no such pattern appeared in memory repertoires. Less excess twin sharing appeared in beta out-of-frame sequences. Zero-insertion analyses could be partly confounded by invariant MAIT and iNKT cells.

CDR1 and CDR2 (germline): SGHRS, YFSETQ. V lost 10 bases to trimming and J lost 7 bases, with 27 bases between them. CDR3 length: 16 amino acids. This clonotype turned up a few times. Its target is not known. A template switching step contributed a universal primer site, while unique molecular identifiers were present in the cDNA. TCRdb reprocessed the 5' RACE reads via MiXCR and lists one record per CDR3 protein. The data contain about 240,000 distinct CDR3 sequences, about 10% of them singletons. The sequence was obtained from a man aged 50-59 years in good health. Sequences were obtained from memory T cells sorted from blood. The rearrangement joins TRBV5-1 to TRBJ1-5; unclear D gene. CDR3 region: CAGLAPSLAHKQPQHF. CDR3 DNA sequence: TGCGCCGGACTTGCCCCGAGCCTGGCCCACAAACAGCCCCAGCATTTT.